The clone carrying this T cell receptor beta chain was detected many times. As yet, its antigen is unknown. The record originates from a study of regulatory T cells in long-lasting Graves disease. Regarding the study as a whole: Persistent Graves' cases showed lower TCR diversity than newly diagnosed cases. Clonotypes that were public and shared totalled a few thousand in persistent patients versus about 1,000 in new patients.

Time point indicated: persistent/refractory GD, antithyroid drugs over 5 years with positive TRAb. TCR sequences were obtained from RNA taken from PBMCs. In building TCR beta libraries, iRepertoire HTBI primers were used together with Arm-PCR of CDR3 regions. Authors' methods: Looking across samples, the authors found under 70 TRBV and approximately 13 TRBJ segments. Using its own MiXCR run on the multiplex PCR reads, TCRdb lists one record per CDR3 protein. The V and J calls, along with clone size, are taken from TCRdb and not from the paper's own processing. The sample contains under 450,000 distinct CDR3 sequences, roughly 25% of which appear only once. The CDR3 has 13 amino acids. The germline gives CDR1 LNHDA, CDR2 SQIVND (reference sequence). Losses at the gene ends were 4 bases for V and 10 bases for J; bases not matched to a gene: 8.

The TCR sequence derives from a woman between 35 and 50 years old with Graves disease. The chain employs TRBV19 and TRBJ2-5, with 8 bases that match TRBD1. The sample here was peripheral blood mononuclear cells (PBMCs), taken when the disease was refractory, from a patient treated with antithyroid drugs. The chain's CDR3 is CASSTTDRVGQYF. The CDR3 DNA reads TGTGCCAGTAGTACTACGGACAGGGTCGGCCAGTACTTC.